This TCR beta chain derives from a study of graft-versus-host responses after intestinal transplantation. Turning to this clone: Its antigen remains unknown.

Produced via immunoSEQ multiplex PCR; TCRdb's table is partial and in-frame only. The table has around 110,000 clones, about nine tenths seen once. The CDR3 has 13 amino acids. Germline V CDR1 and CDR2: ENHRY, SYGVKD. The V end was cut by 7 bases, the J end by 9 bases, with 13 bases between. This material consisted of unstimulated CD4+ T cells sorted from spleen or lymph node cells, taken before intestinal transplant. The V call is TRBV10-3, the J call TRBJ1-6; D gene uncertain. This clonotype was sampled from a human donor who received an intestinal transplant. The CDR3 protein is CAIKISGSSPLHF. CDR3 coding DNA: TGTGCCATCAAGATCTCGGGATCTTCACCCCTCCACTTT.